One sample yielded the 10 T cell receptor beta chains listed below, sequenced in a study of shared clonotypes between healthy human individuals. Generated by immunoSEQ multiplex PCR, the TCRdb table keeps only in-frame clones and is missing some. The sample shows about 2,500,000 clones, around nine tenths of them seen only once. The sample taken for sequencing was naive CD4+ T cells sorted from blood. Subset denoted: CD45RA+ positively selected. The receptors derive from a man younger than 35 in good health.

Only a few counts were recorded for this clone. As DNA, the CDR3 is TGCGCCAGCAGGCCTTGGGAAGGATTTATGAACACTGAAGCTTTCTTT. It specifies CASRPWEGFMNTEAFF. The chain is built from TRBV5-1 and TRBJ1-1; no firm D call. The CDR3 runs 16 residues. CDR1 is SGHRS, CDR2 YFSETQ, per germline. V lost 5 bases to trimming and J lost 0 bases, with 17 bases between them.

This chain links TRBV6-5 with TRBJ2-7, with TRBD1 identical over 7 bases. CDR3 length equals 15 residues. Germline V CDR1 and CDR2: MNHEY, SVGAGI. V lost 6 bases to trimming and J lost 5 bases; unmatched junction nucleotides: 13. The CDR3 bases are TGTGCCAGCAGCCGAGAGGCTCACAGGGGAAACGAGCAGTACTTC. As protein: CASSREAHRGNEQYF.

This clone was recorded only once. Sequence at one end of the junction differs from germline and may be a read error. This chain links TRBV11-1 with TRBJ1-4, with 8 bases fitting TRBD1. The CDR3 length is 11 residues. The germline V gene has CDR1 SGHAT and CDR2 FQDESV (reference sequence). CDR3 sequence: CASTAGQGFFF. CDR3 nucleotide sequence: TGTGCCAGCACCGCCGGACAGGGTTTTTTCTTT.

About this clone: The same CDR3 can be traced to other DNA sequences in this sample. The gene calls are TRBV5-1 and TRBJ2-5, with D perhaps TRBD2 (5 bases). The CDR3 sequence is 14 residues long. Per germline, CDR1 SGHRS and CDR2 YFSETQ. Trimming removed 0 bases at V and 5 bases at J, with 11 bases between. The CDR3 coding sequence is TGCGCCAGCAGCTTGGACTCGAGAGGGGAGACCCAGTACTTC. It codes for CASSLDSRGETQYF.

The chain joins TRBV7-2 to TRBJ1-1, with a possible D match to TRBD1 (5 bases). Deletions cut 1 base from V and 1 base from J, with 10 bases between. The germline V gene has CDR1 SGHTA and CDR2 FQGNSA. CDR3 length equals 15 residues. The CDR3 sequence is CASSLVRGANTEAFF. The CDR3 bases are TGTGCCAGCAGCTTAGTAAGAGGGGCGAACACTGAAGCTTTCTTT.

This chain links TRBV6-1 with TRBJ2-5; D perhaps matches TRBD1 (6 bases). Germline loops: CDR1 MNHNS, CDR2 SASEGT. Trimming cost V 6 bases and J 4 bases, with 15 bases left between them. The length of the CDR3 is 14 residues. The CDR3 protein is CASRETGWRETQYF. CDR3 sequence (DNA): TGTGCCAGCAGGGAGACAGGATGGCGAGAGACCCAGTACTTC.

The chain has TRBV7-3 and TRBJ2-1; 9 bases are shared with TRBD2. CDR1 SGHTA and CDR2 FQGTGA come from the germline V gene. Trimming at V came to 2 bases and at J to 5 bases, leaving 4 bases not matched to a gene. There are 15 residues in the CDR3. CDR3 DNA: TGTGCCAGCAGCTTAGGAGCGGGGGGCCACAATGAGCAGTTCTTC. Translating gives CASSLGAGGHNEQFF.

This sequence joins TRBV27 and TRBJ2-1; 8 positions match TRBD1. This CDR3 region has 12 residues. Germline V gene lookup returns CDR1 MNHEY and CDR2 SMNVEV (reference sequence). J was trimmed by 9 bases and V by 5 bases; bases with no gene match: 3. The CDR3 coding sequence is TGTGCCAGCAGTGACAGGGGTGGTGAGCAGTTCTTC. Translated: CASSDRGGEQFF.

The chain carries TRBV6-5 and TRBJ1-6; 7 bases match TRBD1. V trimming: 5 bases; J trimming: 9 bases; junction bases outside the gene matches: 10. The CDR3 loop spans 15 amino acids. CDR1 MNHEY and CDR2 SVGAGI come from the germline V gene. This CDR3 reads CASSPTGTDISPLHF. The DNA of the CDR3 is TGTGCCAGCAGTCCAACCGGGACAGACATTTCACCCCTCCACTTT.

Regarding this clone: In the same sample, other DNA sequences code for this CDR3. The CDR3 DNA follows: TGCGCCAGCAGCCAAGGACTAGCGGGGGGAGCCTACGAGCAGTACTTC. Residues: CASSQGLAGGAYEQYF. The chain employs TRBV4-1 and TRBJ2-7; TRBD2 aligns across 13 bases. The CDR3 is 16 residues long. V dropped 1 base and J dropped 2; count of bases not matched to a gene: 2. From germline, CDR1 is MGHRA and CDR2 YSYEKL.